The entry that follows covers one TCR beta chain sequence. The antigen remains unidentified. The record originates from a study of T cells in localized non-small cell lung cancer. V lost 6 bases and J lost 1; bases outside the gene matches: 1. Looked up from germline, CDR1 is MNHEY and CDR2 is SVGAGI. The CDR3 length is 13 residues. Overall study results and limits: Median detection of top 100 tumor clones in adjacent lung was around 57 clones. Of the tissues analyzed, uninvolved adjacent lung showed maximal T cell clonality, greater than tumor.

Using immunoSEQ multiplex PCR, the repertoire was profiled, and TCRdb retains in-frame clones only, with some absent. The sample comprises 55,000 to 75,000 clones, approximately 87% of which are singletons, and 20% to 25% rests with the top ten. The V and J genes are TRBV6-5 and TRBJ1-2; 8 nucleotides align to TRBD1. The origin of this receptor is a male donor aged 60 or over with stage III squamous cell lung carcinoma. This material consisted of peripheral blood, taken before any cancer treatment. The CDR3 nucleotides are TGTGCCAGCAGGACAGGGGATAACTATGGCTACACCTTC. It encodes CASRTGDNYGYTF.